A single T cell receptor (beta chain) is shown here with its context. The data stem from a study of blood T cell repertoires in COVID-19. In the study overall: Whether acute or convalescent, the COVID-19 samples came from the United States, Italy and Spain. PBMCs, B-cell-depleted T cells, or T cells were the source of the cDNA or gDNA that made up the material.

Per the authors' pipeline: Quantification of nucleated cells was approximated via reference gene primer amplification. Assay: immunoSEQ multiplex PCR; the TCRdb copy retains only in-frame clones and omits some. V and J calls and clone size are as listed in that table; D and trimming were resolved from the DNA. The table includes 180,000 or so clones, over 80% detected once. Individuals aged roughly 18 to 95 years were recruited from 24 US areas. This CDR3 is built from 13 residues. Germline V gene data show CDR1 as GTSNPN and CDR2 as SVGIG (reference sequence). The trim removed 0 bases at V and 7 bases at J, leaving 3 bases unmatched.

This sequence originates from a woman aged 45-59 years who had recovered from COVID-19. Sequencing was carried out using PBMCs or T cells enriched from blood (not recorded which). The chain recombines TRBV30 with TRBJ2-1; 7 positions agree with TRBD1. CDR3: CAWSVPGGNEQFF. CDR3 coding DNA: TGTGCCTGGAGTGTACCAGGGGGAAATGAGCAGTTCTTC.